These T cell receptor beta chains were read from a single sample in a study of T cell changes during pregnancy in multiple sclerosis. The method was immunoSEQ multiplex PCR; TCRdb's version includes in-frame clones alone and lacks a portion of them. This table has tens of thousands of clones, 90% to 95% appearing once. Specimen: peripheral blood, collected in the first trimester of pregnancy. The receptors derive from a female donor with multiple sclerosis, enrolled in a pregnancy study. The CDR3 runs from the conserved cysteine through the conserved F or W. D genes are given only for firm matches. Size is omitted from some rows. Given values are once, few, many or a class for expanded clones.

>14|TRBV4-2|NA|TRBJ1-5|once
CASSRTATDQPQHF
TGTGCCAGCAGCCGGACAGCCACCGATCAGCCCCAGCATTTT
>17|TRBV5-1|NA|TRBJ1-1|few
CASSSSGGASFRTEAFF
TGCGCCAGCAGCTCGTCCGGGGGTGCATCCTTTCGGACTGAAGCTTTCTTT
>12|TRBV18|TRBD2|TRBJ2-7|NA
CASSPAGDEQYF
TGTGCCAGCTCACCAGCGGGGGACGAGCAGTACTTC
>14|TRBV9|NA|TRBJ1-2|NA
CASSVALGNYGYTF
TGTGCCAGCAGCGTAGCTCTCGGGAACTATGGCTACACCTTC
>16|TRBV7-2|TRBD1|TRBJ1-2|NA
CASSQEAQGASYGYTF
TGTGCCAGCAGCCAAGAGGCACAGGGGGCGAGCTATGGCTACACCTTC
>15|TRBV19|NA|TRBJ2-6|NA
CASSIASGILDVLTF
TGTGCCAGTAGTATAGCGTCGGGAATCCTGGACGTCCTGACTTTC
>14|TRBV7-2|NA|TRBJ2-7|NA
CASSPRNGLYEQYF
TGTGCCAGCAGCCCCAGGAACGGCCTCTACGAGCAGTACTTC
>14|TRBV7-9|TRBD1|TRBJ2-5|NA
CASSFQGAWETQYF
TGTGCCAGCAGCTTCCAGGGGGCATGGGAGACCCAGTACTTC
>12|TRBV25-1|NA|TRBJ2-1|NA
CASSDGANEQFF
TGTGCCAGCAGTGATGGGGCGAATGAGCAGTTCTTC
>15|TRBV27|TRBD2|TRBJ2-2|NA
CASSSGTSGAGELFF
TGTGCCAGCAGTTCTGGGACTAGCGGTGCGGGGGAGCTGTTTTTT
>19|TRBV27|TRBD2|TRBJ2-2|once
CASSSPAGARAARRGELFF
TGTGCCAGCAGTTCCCCGGCGGGAGCGCGAGCGGCGCGCCGGGGGGAGCTGTTTTTT
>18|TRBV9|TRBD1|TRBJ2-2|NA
CASSVVVPGQTYTGELFF
TGTGCCAGCAGCGTAGTAGTCCCGGGACAGACTTACACCGGGGAGCTGTTTTTT
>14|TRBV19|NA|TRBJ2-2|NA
CASSQQTNTGELFF
TGTGCCAGTAGTCAACAGACGAACACCGGGGAGCTGTTTTTT
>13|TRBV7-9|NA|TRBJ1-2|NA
CASSLAGAHGYTF
TGTGCCAGCAGCCTAGCGGGGGCTCATGGCTACACCTTC
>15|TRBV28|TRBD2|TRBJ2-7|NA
CASSADSAGGGEQYF
TGTGCCAGCAGTGCCGACAGTGCCGGGGGGGGCGAGCAGTACTTC
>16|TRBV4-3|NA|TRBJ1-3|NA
CASSQDPRRAGNTIYF
TGCGCCAGCAGCCAAGATCCCAGGAGGGCTGGAAACACCATATATTTT
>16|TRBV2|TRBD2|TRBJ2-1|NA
CASRGLASGGLNEQFF
TGTGCCAGCAGGGGGCTCGCTAGCGGGGGGTTAAATGAGCAGTTCTTC
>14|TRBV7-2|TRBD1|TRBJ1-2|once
CASSLKEGAGGYTF
TGTGCCAGCAGCTTAAAGGAGGGGGCTGGGGGCTACACCTTC